The 18 T cell receptor beta chains reported below all come from one sample, sequenced in a study of shared clonotypes between healthy human individuals. The method was immunoSEQ multiplex PCR; TCRdb's version includes in-frame clones alone and lacks a portion of them. The table records millions of clones, about 92% of them present only once. Sequences were obtained from naive CD4+ T cells sorted from blood. Subset noted: CD45RA+ positively selected. These receptor sequences come from a man aged 18 to 30 in good health.

This chain connects TRBV5-4 to TRBJ1-4, with TRBD1 as a possible D gene (6 bases). With 0 bases removed from V and 3 bases from J, the gap between germline ends came to 15 bases. CDR3 length: 17 residues. Germline-derived CDR1 and CDR2 are SGHNT and YYREEE (reference sequence). The DNA for the CDR3 is TGTGCCAGCAGCTTGGCCGGAGGGGGGAGGGCTAATGAAAAACTGTTTTTT. This encodes CASSLAGGGRANEKLFF.

V gene TRBV30 combines with J gene TRBJ2-7; TRBD1 matches 9 bases. Germline V gives CDR1 GTSNPN, CDR2 SVGIG (reference sequence). Germline trimming cut 5 bases from V and 0 bases from J; bases unmatched to any gene: 2. There are 13 residues in the CDR3. DNA for the CDR3: TGTGCCTGGGGACAGGGGAACTCCTACGAGCAGTACTTC. Its protein product is CAWGQGNSYEQYF. Full variable domain (missing parts from reference TRBV30 and TRBJ2-7): SQTIHQWPATLVQPVGSPLSLECTVEGTSNPNLYWYRQAAGRGLQLLFYSVGIGQISSEVPQNLSASRPQDRQFILSSKKLLLSDSGFYLCAWGQGNSYEQYFGPGTRLTVT.

J is TRBJ1-1 and V is TRBV10-2; no clear D. V was trimmed by 5 bases and J by 0 bases, leaving 4 bases between them. The CDR3 runs to 12 residues. Germline V gene data show CDR1 as WSHSY and CDR2 as SAAADI. This chain's CDR3 is CASSQVNTEAFF. DNA of the CDR3: TGCGCCAGCAGTCAGGTGAACACTGAAGCTTTCTTT.

The chain links TRBV30 to TRBJ1-3, with D perhaps TRBD1 (5 bases). CDR3 length: 16 residues. V was pared by 0 bases and J by 2 bases, with 14 bases between. Germline V gene lookup returns CDR1 GTSNPN and CDR2 SVGIG (reference sequence). CDR3 loop: CAWSVGLIAPGNTIYF. In DNA form, the CDR3 reads TGTGCCTGGAGTGTGGGACTCATCGCCCCTGGAAACACCATATATTTT.

J is TRBJ1-1 and V is TRBV4-1; D is uncertain. Germline CDR1 reads MGHRA; CDR2 reads YSYEKL. The CDR3 has 15 residues. V lost 0 bases to trimming and J lost 6 bases, with 14 bases between them. CDR3 loop: CASSQDGSGVAEAFF. The CDR3 coding sequence is TGCGCCAGCAGCCAAGACGGGTCCGGGGTTGCTGAAGCTTTCTTT.

The chain uses TRBV10-3 and TRBJ1-3; unclear D gene. Germline V CDR1 and CDR2: ENHRY, SYGVKD. The CDR3 has 14 residues. Trimming left V 4 bases short and J 4 bases short, with 11 bases between. The CDR3, as DNA: TGTGCCATCAGTGTGAAGCGAGAGGGAAACACCATATATTTT. Protein sequence: CAISVKREGNTIYF.

This chain joins TRBV7-3 and TRBJ2-2; 7 bases align to TRBD2. Trimming removed 5 bases from V and 0 bases from J; junction bases left unmatched: 6. CDR3 size: 16 residues. The germline V gene has CDR1 SGHTA and CDR2 FQGTGA. CDR3 in amino acids: CASSRGGGANTGELFF. As DNA, the CDR3 is TGTGCCAGCAGCCGCGGGGGAGGCGCGAACACCGGGGAGCTGTTTTTT.

This CDR3 reads CASSPTTSAETQYF. The DNA for the CDR3 is TGCGCCAGCAGCCCCACGACTAGCGCCGAGACCCAGTACTTC. The rearrangement joins TRBV5-1 to TRBJ2-5; 8 nucleotides align to TRBD2. In germline, CDR1 is SGHRS, CDR2 YFSETQ. V shed 4 bases, J shed 5 bases, and the junction held 7 bases outside the gene matches. This CDR3 region has 14 residues.

V usage is TRBV30 and J usage is TRBJ2-6; no firm D call. The CDR3 has 19 residues. Germline CDR1 reads GTSNPN; CDR2 reads SVGIG (reference sequence). The V gene lost 0 bases and the J gene lost 0 bases, with 18 bases spanning the gap. The CDR3 DNA sequence: TGTGCCTGGAGTGTAATGAGACGGAGCTTCGGCTCTGGGGCCAACGTCCTGACTTTC. Encoded protein: CAWSVMRRSFGSGANVLTF.

V gene TRBV6-5 combines with J gene TRBJ1-2; TRBD1 matches 8 bases. The germline V gene encodes CDR1 MNHEY and CDR2 SVGAGI. CDR3 length: 15 residues. J was trimmed by 4 bases and V by 6 bases; bases with no gene match: 10. The CDR3 protein is CASSLEAGGLYGYTF. As DNA, the CDR3 is TGTGCCAGCAGCCTAGAGGCAGGGGGCCTCTATGGCTACACCTTC.

J is TRBJ2-7 and V is TRBV6-1; 11 positions match TRBD2. Germline loops: CDR1 MNHNS, CDR2 SASEGT. The CDR3 extends over 14 amino acids. The V and J ends lost 6 bases and 3 bases, in that order; junction bases with no gene match: 4. DNA of the CDR3: TGTGCCAGCAGCCCTAGCGGGGGGAACTACGAGCAGTACTTC. Translation: CASSPSGGNYEQYF.

The genes are TRBV6-5 and TRBJ1-5; maybe TRBD1 (6 bases). CDR3 length equals 16 residues. V lost 4 bases and J 2 bases, leaving 15 bases between the germline ends. Germline values: CDR1 MNHEY, CDR2 SVGAGI. CDR3 nucleotides: TGTGCCAGCAGTTCGAAACAGGGATTTGGCAATCAGCCCCAGCATTTT. Translating it yields CASSSKQGFGNQPQHF.

V gene TRBV7-2 combines with J gene TRBJ2-1; D not certain. This CDR3 is built from 14 residues. Germline V gene sequence: CDR1 SGHTA, CDR2 FQGNSA. V lost 1 base and J 3 bases, leaving 7 bases between the germline ends. CDR3 DNA: TGTGCCAGCAGCTTAGTTGGTATCTACAATGAGCAGTTCTTC. Translation gives CASSLVGIYNEQFF.

This clone has a handful of counts. The chain is built from TRBV6-1 and TRBJ1-1; D is ambiguous. V lost 4 bases and J lost 0, with 9 bases in between. The CDR3 runs to 14 residues. Germline CDR1 MNHNS, CDR2 SASEGT. CDR3 amino acids: CASSGREMNTEAFF. CDR3 DNA sequence: TGTGCCAGCAGTGGCAGAGAGATGAACACTGAAGCTTTCTTT.

Remarks on this clone: The sample has other DNA sequences that encode this CDR3 too. This chain joins TRBV7-2 and TRBJ2-2, with TRBD2 identical over 11 bases. CDR3 length: 17 residues. CDR1 and CDR2 (germline): SGHTA, FQGNSA. Trimming cost V 3 bases and J 1 base; bases outside gene matches: 4. This CDR3 is CASSFPTSGRNTGELFF. The CDR3, as DNA: TGTGCCAGCAGCTTCCCAACTAGCGGGAGGAACACCGGGGAGCTGTTTTTT. Combining the CDR3 with reference TRBV7-2 and TRBJ2-2 gives the whole variable domain GAGVSQSPSNKVTEKGKDVELRCDPISGHTALYWYRQSLGQGLEFLIYFQGNSAPDKSGLPSDRFSAERTGGSVSTLTIQRTQQEDSAVYLCASSFPTSGRNTGELFFGEGSRLTVL.

J is TRBJ2-7 and V is TRBV5-6; TRBD2 aligns across 11 bases. The CDR3 consists of 16 residues. J lost 0 bases, V lost 3 bases, and 5 bases had no gene match. Per germline, CDR1 SGHDT and CDR2 YYEEEE. The CDR3 sequence is CASSWFGLAGSYEQYF. The CDR3 DNA follows: TGTGCCAGCAGCTGGTTTGGACTAGCGGGCTCCTACGAGCAGTACTTC. The whole variable domain, filled in from reference TRBV5-6 and TRBJ2-7, reads DAGVTQSPTHLIKTRGQQVTLRCSPKSGHDTVSWYQQALGQGPQFIFQYYEEEERQRGNFPDRFSGHQFPNYSSELNVNALLLGDSALYLCASSWFGLAGSYEQYFGPGTRLTVT.

The genes are TRBV19 and TRBJ1-4; 8 bases map to TRBD1. V shed 6 bases, J shed 6 bases, and the junction held 9 bases outside the gene matches. This CDR3 is 15 amino acids long. The V gene's germline CDR1 is LNHDA and CDR2 SQIVND (reference sequence). In nucleotides, the CDR3 is TGTGCCAGTAGACCCCCTGCCAGGGGGCATGAAAAACTGTTTTTT. Residues: CASRPPARGHEKLFF.

This chain joins TRBV5-6 and TRBJ2-7, with TRBD2 identical over 13 bases. J gave up 2 bases and V 3 bases, and 8 bases lay outside the gene matches. Germline V CDR1 and CDR2: SGHDT, YYEEEE. CDR3 size: 17 residues. This chain's CDR3 is CASSYRTSGSLTYEQYF. The CDR3, as DNA: TGTGCCAGCAGCTATCGGACTAGCGGGAGTCTAACCTACGAGCAGTACTTC.